Below, one TCR beta chain is given with its context. Its cognate antigen is unknown. The PCR was carried out with 60 Vbeta primers and 13 Jbeta primers. Using immunoSEQ multiplex PCR, the repertoire was profiled, and TCRdb retains in-frame clones only, with some absent. This table holds about 210,000 clones, about 81% found once. This entry is derived from a study of cytomegalovirus exposure and HLA in healthy donors. Study findings and constraints: In a later analysis, TCR beta V- and J-gene trimming was associated with a missense DCLRE1C variant. Within a later analysis, the majority of CMV-associated TCR beta chains appeared HLA-restricted. In a later analysis, HLA-C alleles had the fewest associated TCRs, DRB1 alleles the most. The authors listed 164 TCR beta chains as cytomegalovirus-associated.

Input material: PBMCs. The receptor was derived from a middle-aged man in good health and CMV-seropositive.

The CDR3, as DNA: TGTGCCAGTAGTGCCGGGACAGGGGGCTACGAGCAGTACTTC. Encoded protein: CASSAGTGGYEQYF. V usage is TRBV19 and J usage is TRBJ2-7; 11 positions match TRBD1. Unmatched junction bases numbered 3, after V lost 5 bases and J lost 3 bases. The CDR3 has 14 residues. Germline V gene lookup returns CDR1 LNHDA and CDR2 SQIVND (reference sequence).